Included here is one TCR beta chain sequence, with context. These data belong to a study of cytomegalovirus exposure and HLA in healthy donors. The PCR employed 60 Vbeta primers together with 13 Jbeta primers. Repertoires were generated with immunoSEQ multiplex PCR, while TCRdb's copy carries only in-frame clones and drops some. Reported are fewer than 200,000 clones; the ten largest clones contain 1.3%. The V and J ends lost 2 bases and 0 bases respectively, with 8 bases between them. Germline V gives CDR1 SEHNR, CDR2 FQNEAQ (reference sequence). This CDR3 comprises 15 residues. This clonotype was obtained from a woman aged 55-70 years in good health and CMV-seronegative. Sample: PBMCs. This sequence joins TRBV7-9 and TRBJ1-3; D not resolved. CDR3 in amino acids: CASSLHADSGNTIYF. CDR3 nucleotide sequence: TGTGCCAGCAGCTTACACGCAGACTCTGGAAACACCATATATTTT.